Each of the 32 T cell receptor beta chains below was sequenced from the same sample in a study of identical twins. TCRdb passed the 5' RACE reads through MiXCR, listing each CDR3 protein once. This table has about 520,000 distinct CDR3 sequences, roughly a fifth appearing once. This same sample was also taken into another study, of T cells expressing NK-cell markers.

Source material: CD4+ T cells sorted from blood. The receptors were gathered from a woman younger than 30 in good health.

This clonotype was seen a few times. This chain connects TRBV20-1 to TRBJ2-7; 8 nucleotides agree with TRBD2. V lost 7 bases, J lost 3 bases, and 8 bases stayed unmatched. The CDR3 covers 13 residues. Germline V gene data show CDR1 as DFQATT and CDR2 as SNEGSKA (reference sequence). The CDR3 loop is CSGSLAVDYEQYF. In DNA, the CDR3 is TGCAGTGGCTCACTAGCGGTGGACTACGAGCAGTACTTC.

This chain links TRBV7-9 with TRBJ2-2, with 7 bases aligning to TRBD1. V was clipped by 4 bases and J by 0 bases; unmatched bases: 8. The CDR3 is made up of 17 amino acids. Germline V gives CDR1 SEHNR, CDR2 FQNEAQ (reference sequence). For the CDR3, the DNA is TGTGCCAGCAGCTCCCTCCCGGGACAGCCGAACACCGGGGAGCTGTTTTTT. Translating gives CASSSLPGQPNTGELFF.

CDR3 coding DNA: TGTGCCAGCAGTGAGCAGGGTTACACCGGGGAGCTGTTTTTT. It encodes CASSEQGYTGELFF. This chain joins TRBV25-1 and TRBJ2-2, with a weak D call TRBD1 (5 bases). This CDR3 has 14 residues. The germline V and J ends were trimmed by 3 bases and 3 bases, with 8 bases remaining between them. CDR1 and CDR2 (germline): MGHDK, SYGVNS.

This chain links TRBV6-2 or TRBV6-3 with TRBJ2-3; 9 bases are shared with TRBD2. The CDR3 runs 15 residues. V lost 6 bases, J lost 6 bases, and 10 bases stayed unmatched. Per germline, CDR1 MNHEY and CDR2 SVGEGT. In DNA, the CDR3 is TGTGCCAGCAGAATCGCTAGCGGGATCGATGATACGCAGTATTTT. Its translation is CASRIASGIDDTQYF.

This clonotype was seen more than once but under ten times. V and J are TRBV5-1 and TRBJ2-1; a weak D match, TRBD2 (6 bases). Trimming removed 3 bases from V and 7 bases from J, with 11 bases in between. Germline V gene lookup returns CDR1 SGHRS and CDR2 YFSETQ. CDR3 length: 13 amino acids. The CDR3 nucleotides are TGCGCCAGCAGCTCGAATAGCGGAAATGAGCAGTTCTTC. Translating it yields CASSSNSGNEQFF.

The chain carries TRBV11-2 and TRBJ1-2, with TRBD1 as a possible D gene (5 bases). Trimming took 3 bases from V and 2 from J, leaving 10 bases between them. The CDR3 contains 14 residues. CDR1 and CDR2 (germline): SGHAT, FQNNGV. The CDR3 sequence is CASSLPQVNYGYTF. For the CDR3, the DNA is TGTGCCAGCAGCTTGCCACAGGTCAACTATGGCTACACCTTC.

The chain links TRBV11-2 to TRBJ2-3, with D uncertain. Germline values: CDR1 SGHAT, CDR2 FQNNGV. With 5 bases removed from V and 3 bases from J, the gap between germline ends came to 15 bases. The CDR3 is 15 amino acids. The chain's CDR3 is CASSPLSGVTDTQYF. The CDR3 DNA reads TGTGCCAGCAGCCCGCTGAGTGGCGTGACAGATACGCAGTATTTT.

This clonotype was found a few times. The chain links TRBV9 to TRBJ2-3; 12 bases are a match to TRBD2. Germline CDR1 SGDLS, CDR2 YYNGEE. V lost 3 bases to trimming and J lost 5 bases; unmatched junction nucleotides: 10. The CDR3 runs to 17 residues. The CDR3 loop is CASSANSLAGGRDTQYF. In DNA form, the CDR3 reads TGTGCCAGCAGCGCAAACTCACTAGCGGGGGGCCGAGATACGCAGTATTTT.

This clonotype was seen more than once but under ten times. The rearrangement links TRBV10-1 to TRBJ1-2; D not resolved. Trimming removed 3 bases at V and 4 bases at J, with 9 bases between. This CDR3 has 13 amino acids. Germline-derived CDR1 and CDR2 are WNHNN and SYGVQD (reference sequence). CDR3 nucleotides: TGCGCCAGCAGTGAATCAGGTTTCTATGGCTACACCTTC. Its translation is CASSESGFYGYTF.

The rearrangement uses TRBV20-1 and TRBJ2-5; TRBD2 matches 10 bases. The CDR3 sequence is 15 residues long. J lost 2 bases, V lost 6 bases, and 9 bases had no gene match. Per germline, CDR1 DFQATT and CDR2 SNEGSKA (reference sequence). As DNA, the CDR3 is TGCAGTGCAACACTAGCGGGGAAGTTTCAAGAGACCCAGTACTTC. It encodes CSATLAGKFQETQYF.

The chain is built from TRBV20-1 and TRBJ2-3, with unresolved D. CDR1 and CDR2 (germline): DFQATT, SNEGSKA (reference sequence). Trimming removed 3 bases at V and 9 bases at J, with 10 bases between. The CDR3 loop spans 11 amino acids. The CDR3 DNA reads TGCAGTGCTAGTGTTGGTATGACGCAGTATTTT. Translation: CSASVGMTQYF.

The CDR3 is CSATDLGGGELFF. The CDR3 DNA follows: TGCAGTGCTACTGACTTAGGGGGAGGGGAGCTGTTTTTT. This sequence joins TRBV20-1 and TRBJ2-2; D perhaps matches TRBD1 (6 bases). Germline CDR1 reads DFQATT; CDR2 reads SNEGSKA (reference sequence). V lost 4 bases, J lost 8 bases, and 14 bases lay in between. The CDR3 spans 13 residues.

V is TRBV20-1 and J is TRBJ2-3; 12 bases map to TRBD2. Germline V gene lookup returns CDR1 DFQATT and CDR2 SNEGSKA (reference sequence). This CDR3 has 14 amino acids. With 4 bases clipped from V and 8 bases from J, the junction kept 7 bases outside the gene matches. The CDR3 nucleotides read TGCAGTGCTACCCCTAGCGGGGGGGATCTTACGCAGTATTTT. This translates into CSATPSGGDLTQYF.

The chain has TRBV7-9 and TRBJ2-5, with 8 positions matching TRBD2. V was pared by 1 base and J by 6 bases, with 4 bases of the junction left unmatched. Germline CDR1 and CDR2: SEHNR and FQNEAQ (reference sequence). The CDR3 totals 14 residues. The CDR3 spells CASSLEAGVKTQYF. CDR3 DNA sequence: TGTGCCAGCAGCTTAGAAGCGGGAGTAAAGACCCAGTACTTC.

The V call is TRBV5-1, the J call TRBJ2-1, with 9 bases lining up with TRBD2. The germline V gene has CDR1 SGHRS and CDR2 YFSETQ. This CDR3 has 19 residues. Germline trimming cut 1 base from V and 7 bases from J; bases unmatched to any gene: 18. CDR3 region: CASSLRRAGGWSKNNEQFF. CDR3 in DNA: TGCGCCAGCAGCTTGAGAAGAGCGGGGGGTTGGTCTAAGAATAATGAGCAGTTCTTC. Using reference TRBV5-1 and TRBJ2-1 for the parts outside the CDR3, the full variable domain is KAGVTQTPRYLIKTRGQQVTLSCSPISGHRSVSWYQQTPGQGLQFLFEYFSETQRNKGNFPGRFSGRQFSNSRSEMNVSTLELGDSALYLCASSLRRAGGWSKNNEQFFGPGTRLTVL.

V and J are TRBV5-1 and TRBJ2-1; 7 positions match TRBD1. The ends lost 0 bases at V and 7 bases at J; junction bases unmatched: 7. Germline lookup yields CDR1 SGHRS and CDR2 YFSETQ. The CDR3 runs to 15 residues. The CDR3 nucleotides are TGCGCCAGCAGCTTGGGACAGGGAGTGGATAATGAGCAGTTCTTC. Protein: CASSLGQGVDNEQFF.

CDR3 in amino acids: CSVYDLSGTEAFF. The CDR3 region has the DNA TGCAGCGTTTATGACCTCAGCGGCACTGAAGCTTTCTTT. The chain links TRBV29-1 to TRBJ1-1; D uncertain. Germline assignment: CDR1 SQVTM and CDR2 ANQGSEA. The CDR3 extends over 13 amino acids. The V gene lost 5 bases and the J gene lost 4 bases, with 14 bases spanning the gap.

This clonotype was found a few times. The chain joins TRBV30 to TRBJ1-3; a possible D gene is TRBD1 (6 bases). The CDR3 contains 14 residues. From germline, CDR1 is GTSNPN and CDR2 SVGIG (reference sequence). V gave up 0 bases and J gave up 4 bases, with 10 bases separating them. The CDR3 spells CAWSVQGGGNTIYF. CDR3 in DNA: TGTGCCTGGAGTGTACAGGGTGGCGGAAACACCATATATTTT.

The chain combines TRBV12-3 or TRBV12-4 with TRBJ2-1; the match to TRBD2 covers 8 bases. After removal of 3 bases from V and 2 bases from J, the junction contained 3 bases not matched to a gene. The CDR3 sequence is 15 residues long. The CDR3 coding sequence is TGTGCCAGCAGTTTTGGAGCGGGGGCCTACAATGAGCAGTTCTTC. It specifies CASSFGAGAYNEQFF.

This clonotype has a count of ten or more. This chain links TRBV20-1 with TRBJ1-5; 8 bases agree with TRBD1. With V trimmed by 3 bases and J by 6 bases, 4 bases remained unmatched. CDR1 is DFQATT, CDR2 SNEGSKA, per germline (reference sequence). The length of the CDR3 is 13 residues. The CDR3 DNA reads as TGCAGTGCTAGTGACAGGGGTGGTCAGCCCCAGCATTTT. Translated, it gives CSASDRGGQPQHF.

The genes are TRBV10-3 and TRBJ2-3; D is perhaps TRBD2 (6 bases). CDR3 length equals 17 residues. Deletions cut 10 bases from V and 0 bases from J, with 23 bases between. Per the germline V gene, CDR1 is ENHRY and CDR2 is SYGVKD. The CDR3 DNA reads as TGTGCCACCCGATCCAGCGGAGGGAGGCCTAGCACAGATACGCAGTATTTT. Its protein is CATRSSGGRPSTDTQYF.

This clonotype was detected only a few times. CDR3 sequence (DNA): TGTGCCAGCAGTTTATCGGCAGGGGGGTACTACGAGCAGTACTTC. Translated: CASSLSAGGYYEQYF. The rearrangement uses TRBV27 and TRBJ2-7; possible D gene TRBD1, 7 bases. V lost 0 bases and J lost 3, with 12 bases in between. The CDR3 has 15 amino acids. Germline V gene sequence: CDR1 MNHEY, CDR2 SMNVEV (reference sequence).

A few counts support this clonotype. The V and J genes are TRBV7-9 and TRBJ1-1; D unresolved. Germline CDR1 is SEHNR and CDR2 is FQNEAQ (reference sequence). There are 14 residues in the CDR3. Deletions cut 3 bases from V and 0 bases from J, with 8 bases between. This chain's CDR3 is CASSLQTLNTEAFF. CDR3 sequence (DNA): TGTGCCAGCAGCTTGCAGACCTTGAACACTGAAGCTTTCTTT.

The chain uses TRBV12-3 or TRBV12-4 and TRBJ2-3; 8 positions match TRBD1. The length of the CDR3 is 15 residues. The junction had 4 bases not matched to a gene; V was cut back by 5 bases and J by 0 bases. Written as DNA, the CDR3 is TGTGCCAGCAGTCAGGACAGGGCAAGCACAGATACGCAGTATTTT. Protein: CASSQDRASTDTQYF.

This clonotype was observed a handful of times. In DNA form, the CDR3 reads TGTGCCAGCAGCCCACGGGACCGCCACTATGGCTACACCTTC. It is translated as CASSPRDRHYGYTF. The chain links TRBV5-6 to TRBJ1-2; the D gene is possibly TRBD1 (5 bases). This CDR3 is 14 amino acids long. The ends were cut back, 4 bases at V and 3 bases at J, with 13 bases in the middle. CDR1 and CDR2 (germline): SGHDT, YYEEEE.

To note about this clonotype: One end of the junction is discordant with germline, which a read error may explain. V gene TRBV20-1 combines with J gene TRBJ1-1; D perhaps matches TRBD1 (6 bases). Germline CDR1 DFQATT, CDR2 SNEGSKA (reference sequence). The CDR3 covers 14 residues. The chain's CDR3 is CSARKGHTNAEAFF. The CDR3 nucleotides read TGCAGTGCTAGAAAGGGACACACGAACGCTGAAGCTTTCTTT.

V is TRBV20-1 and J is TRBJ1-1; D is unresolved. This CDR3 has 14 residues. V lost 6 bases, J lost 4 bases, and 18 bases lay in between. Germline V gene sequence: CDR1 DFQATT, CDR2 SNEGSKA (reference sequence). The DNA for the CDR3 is TGCAGTGCCAGGAGACCCCGGGCAGGCACTGAAGCTTTCTTT. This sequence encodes CSARRPRAGTEAFF.

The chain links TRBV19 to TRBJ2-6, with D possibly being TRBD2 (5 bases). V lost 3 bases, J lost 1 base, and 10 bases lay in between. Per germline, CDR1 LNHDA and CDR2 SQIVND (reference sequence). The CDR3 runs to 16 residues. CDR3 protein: CASSMYRGSGANVLTF. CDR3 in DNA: TGTGCCAGTAGTATGTATCGGGGTTCTGGGGCCAACGTCCTGACTTTC.

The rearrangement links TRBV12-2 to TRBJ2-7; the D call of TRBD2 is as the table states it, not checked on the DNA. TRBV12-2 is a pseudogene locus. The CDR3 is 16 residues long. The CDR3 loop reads CASRQGYERMAYEQYF. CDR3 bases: TGTGCAAGTCGCCAAGGGTACGAGCGGATGGCCTACGAGCAGTACTTC.

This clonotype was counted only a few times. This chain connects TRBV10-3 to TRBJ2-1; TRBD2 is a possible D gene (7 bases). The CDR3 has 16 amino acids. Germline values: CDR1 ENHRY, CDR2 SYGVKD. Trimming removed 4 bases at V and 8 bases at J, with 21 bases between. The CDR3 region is CAISGTRGVPDDEQFF. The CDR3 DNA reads TGTGCCATCAGTGGGACTAGGGGGGTTCCTGACGATGAGCAGTTCTTC.

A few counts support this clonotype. This chain's CDR3 is CASSLVSAGKNEQFF. CDR3 nucleotide sequence: TGTGCCAGCAGTTTGGTCTCGGCAGGGAAAAATGAGCAGTTCTTC. The V and J genes are TRBV28 and TRBJ2-1; D perhaps matches TRBD1 (5 bases). CDR1 and CDR2 from the germline V gene are MDHEN and SYDVKM. V shed 3 bases and J shed 7 bases, with 16 bases lying between them. This CDR3 contains 15 residues.

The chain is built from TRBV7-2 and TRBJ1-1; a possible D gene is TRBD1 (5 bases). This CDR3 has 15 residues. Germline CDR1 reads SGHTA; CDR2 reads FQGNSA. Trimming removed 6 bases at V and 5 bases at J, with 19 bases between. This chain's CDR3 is CASSDGSAGRTEAFF. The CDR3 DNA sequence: TGTGCCAGCAGTGATGGGAGTGCAGGGAGGACTGAAGCTTTCTTT.